A selection of T cell receptor beta chains follows, all from one sample in a study of T cell repertoires in aging, cancer and after chemotherapy. TCRdb passed the multiplex PCR reads through MiXCR, listing each CDR3 protein once. The sample contains some 2,900 distinct CDR3 sequences, over 45% of which appear only once. Sequencing was carried out using blood. These receptors were taken from a human donor with a blood cancer. CDR3s include the opening cysteine and the closing phenylalanine or tryptophan. A D gene is named only where the DNA matches it firmly. Clone size, where shown, is once, few, many, or a class for clones that have expanded.

D: .
size: .
V: TRBV7-2
J: TRBJ1-6
CDR3: CASSLVRRLNSPLHF
DNA: TGTGCCAGCAGCTTAGTAAGACGGCTTAATTCACCCCTCCACTTT

D: .
size: large
V: TRBV29-1
J: TRBJ2-3
CDR3: CSVGAPSTDTQYF
DNA: TGCAGCGTGGGGGCACCTAGCACAGATACGCAGTATTTT

D: TRBD1
size: .
V: TRBV10-3
J: TRBJ2-1
CDR3: CAIGQGAGEQFF
DNA: TGTGCCATCGGACAGGGGGCAGGGGAGCAGTTCTTC

D: TRBD1
size: .
V: TRBV11-2
J: TRBJ1-3
CDR3: CASSTGGQGSGNTIYF
DNA: TGTGCCAGCAGCACCGGTGGACAGGGCTCTGGAAACACCATATATTTT

D: TRBD2
size: .
V: TRBV11-2
J: TRBJ2-3
CDR3: CASSSQPGLNTDTQYF
DNA: TGTGCCAGCAGCTCTCAACCGGGACTAAACACAGATACGCAGTATTTT

D: .
size: .
V: TRBV20-1
J: TRBJ2-3
CDR3: CSATDWASTDTQYF
DNA: TGCAGTGCTACAGACTGGGCTAGCACAGATACGCAGTATTTT

D: .
size: .
V: TRBV7-9
J: TRBJ2-7
CDR3: CASSLATGTIYEQYF
DNA: TGTGCCAGCAGCTTAGCCACAGGGACCATCTACGAGCAGTACTTC

D: .
size: few
V: TRBV30
J: TRBJ1-5
CDR3: CAWSVGGTVNQPQHF
DNA: TGTGCCTGGAGTGTAGGGGGGACGGTTAATCAGCCCCAGCATTTT

D: TRBD1
size: few
V: TRBV19
J: TRBJ2-3
CDR3: CASSGQASTDTQYF
DNA: TGTGCCAGTAGTGGACAGGCCTCAACAGATACGCAGTATTTT

D: TRBD1
size: .
V: TRBV10-2
J: TRBJ2-1
CDR3: CAIVPGTAPDNEQFF
DNA: TGCGCCATCGTACCCGGGACAGCCCCTGACAATGAGCAGTTCTTC

D: .
size: large
V: TRBV29-1
J: TRBJ1-2
CDR3: CSVEGINGYTF
DNA: TGCAGCGTTGAAGGGATTAACGGCTACACCTTC

D: .
size: few
V: TRBV10-3
J: TRBJ1-1
CDR3: CATSGPNAEAFF
DNA: TGTGCCACCTCTGGCCCGAACGCTGAAGCTTTCTTT

D: .
size: few
V: TRBV15
J: TRBJ2-6
CDR3: CATSRDPGSGANVLTF
DNA: TGTGCCACCAGCAGAGATCCGGGCTCTGGGGCCAACGTCCTGACTTTC

D: TRBD2
size: .
V: TRBV20-1
J: TRBJ2-1
CDR3: CSAGAGTNNEQFF
DNA: TGCAGTGCTGGAGCGGGAACTAACAATGAGCAGTTCTTC

D: .
size: few
V: TRBV7-2
J: TRBJ2-3
CDR3: CASSGYRSHTDTQYF
DNA: TGTGCCAGCAGCGGTTACAGGTCCCACACAGATACGCAGTATTTT

D: TRBD1
size: .
V: TRBV6-6
J: TRBJ2-3
CDR3: CASSSRGQRTDTQYF
DNA: TGTGCCAGCAGTTCCAGGGGGCAAAGAACAGATACGCAGTATTTT

D: .
size: .
V: TRBV7-2
J: TRBJ2-1
CDR3: CASSLDSYNEQFF
DNA: TGTGCCAGCAGCTTAGACAGCTACAATGAGCAGTTCTTC

D: .
size: .
V: TRBV30
J: TRBJ2-5
CDR3: CAWSGLFGPTEIQYF
DNA: TGTGCCTGGAGTGGCCTCTTCGGGCCGACAGAGATCCAGTACTTC

D: .
size: few
V: TRBV6-2/TRBV6-3
J: TRBJ1-2
CDR3: CASSYRGEIDGYTF
DNA: TGTGCCAGCAGTTATCGGGGGGAAATAGATGGCTACACCTTC

D: .
size: .
V: TRBV6-6
J: TRBJ2-5
CDR3: CASTSGPTQYF
DNA: TGTGCCAGCACCTCTGGACCGACCCAGTACTTC

D: .
size: large
V: TRBV6-5
J: TRBJ1-2
CDR3: CASSYGGNYGYTF
DNA: TGTGCCAGCAGTTACGGGGGGAACTATGGCTACACCTTC

D: TRBD1
size: .
V: TRBV15
J: TRBJ2-7
CDR3: CATSRGTGMDEQYF
DNA: TGTGCCACCAGCAGAGGGACAGGGATGGACGAGCAGTACTTC

D: .
size: .
V: TRBV5-1
J: TRBJ2-7
CDR3: CASSGVAVYPYEQYF
DNA: TGCGCCAGCAGCGGTGTGGCAGTCTATCCCTACGAGCAGTACTTC

D: TRBD1
size: .
V: TRBV27
J: TRBJ2-7
CDR3: CASIMRTGGLYEQYF
DNA: TGTGCCAGCATCATGCGGACAGGGGGCCTGTACGAGCAGTACTTC

D: .
size: few
V: TRBV30
J: TRBJ2-3
CDR3: CAWRAGLDTQYF
DNA: TGTGCCTGGAGGGCAGGGTTGGATACGCAGTATTTT

D: .
size: few
V: TRBV6-2/TRBV6-3
J: TRBJ2-3
CDR3: CASSYSPGERTDTQYF
DNA: TGTGCCAGCAGTTACTCTCCGGGGGAGCGAACAGATACGCAGTATTTT

D: TRBD2
size: .
V: TRBV29-1
J: TRBJ2-1
CDR3: CSVPRGGPYNKQFF
DNA: TGCAGCGTGCCGCGCGGGGGGCCCTACAATAAGCAGTTCTTC

D: .
size: .
V: TRBV7-2
J: TRBJ2-1
CDR3: CASSPHGDEQFF
DNA: TGTGCCAGCAGTCCTCACGGAGATGAGCAGTTCTTC

D: TRBD1
size: .
V: TRBV5-4
J: TRBJ2-2
CDR3: CASSLQGTTGELFF
DNA: TGTGCCAGCAGCTTACAGGGGACCACCGGGGAGCTGTTTTTT

D: .
size: .
V: TRBV7-2
J: TRBJ1-5
CDR3: CASSLDGRLEPQHF
DNA: TGTGCCAGCAGCTTAGATGGAAGGCTGGAGCCCCAGCATTTT

D: .
size: .
V: TRBV6-2/TRBV6-3
J: TRBJ1-1
CDR3: CASSLGGQTNTEAFF
DNA: TGTGCCAGCAGTCTAGGTGGGCAGACGAACACTGAAGCTTTCTTT

D: TRBD1
size: .
V: TRBV20-1
J: TRBJ1-2
CDR3: CSAWHGQGARGYTF
DNA: TGCAGTGCTTGGCACGGACAGGGGGCGCGAGGCTACACCTTC

D: TRBD2
size: .
V: TRBV7-4
J: TRBJ2-3
CDR3: CASSLGGRETDTQYF
DNA: TGTGCCAGCAGCTTGGGCGGGAGAGAAACAGATACGCAGTATTTT

D: TRBD1
size: large
V: TRBV6-5
J: TRBJ2-2
CDR3: CASSYVGRGLTGELFF
DNA: TGTGCCAGCAGTTACGTCGGCAGGGGGCTCACCGGGGAGCTGTTTTTT

D: .
size: .
V: TRBV29-1
J: TRBJ1-2
CDR3: CSVENSDGIYGYTF
DNA: TGCAGCGTTGAAAATTCGGACGGAATCTATGGCTACACCTTC